This T cell receptor beta chain was profiled in a study of T-cell reconstitution after alpha-beta-depleted transplantation in children. General study findings and limits: Reports say that about two months after transplant, the alpha-beta T cells came out of several hundred graft clones that had expanded.

Using unique molecular identifiers, the investigators prepared the TCRbeta library. MiXCR, run by TCRdb on the PCR reads, gives a single entry per CDR3 protein. This sample has hundreds of thousands of distinct CDR3 sequences, with 15% to 20% found just once. V shed 0 bases and J 4 bases; nucleotides not matched to a gene: 5. Germline lookup yields CDR1 SGHRS and CDR2 YFSETQ. There are 15 residues in the CDR3. As for this clonotype: What it binds is not known.

The receptor's source is a boy younger than two who had a stem cell transplant for Wiskott-Aldrich syndrome, so the T cells may come from the graft donor. The specimen comprised PBMCs, mostly from graft donor cells, sampled 360 days after TCRalphabeta/CD19-depleted stem cell transplant. The J gene is TRBJ2-7, the V gene TRBV5-1; TRBD1 matches 9 bases. CDR3 sequence: CASSLAGGQGYEQYF. CDR3 nucleotide sequence: TGCGCCAGCAGCTTGGCCGGGGGACAGGGTTACGAGCAGTACTTC. Full variable domain (rest looked up from reference TRBV5-1 and TRBJ2-7): KAGVTQTPRYLIKTRGQQVTLSCSPISGHRSVSWYQQTPGQGLQFLFEYFSETQRNKGNFPGRFSGRQFSNSRSEMNVSTLELGDSALYLCASSLAGGQGYEQYFGPGTRLTVT.